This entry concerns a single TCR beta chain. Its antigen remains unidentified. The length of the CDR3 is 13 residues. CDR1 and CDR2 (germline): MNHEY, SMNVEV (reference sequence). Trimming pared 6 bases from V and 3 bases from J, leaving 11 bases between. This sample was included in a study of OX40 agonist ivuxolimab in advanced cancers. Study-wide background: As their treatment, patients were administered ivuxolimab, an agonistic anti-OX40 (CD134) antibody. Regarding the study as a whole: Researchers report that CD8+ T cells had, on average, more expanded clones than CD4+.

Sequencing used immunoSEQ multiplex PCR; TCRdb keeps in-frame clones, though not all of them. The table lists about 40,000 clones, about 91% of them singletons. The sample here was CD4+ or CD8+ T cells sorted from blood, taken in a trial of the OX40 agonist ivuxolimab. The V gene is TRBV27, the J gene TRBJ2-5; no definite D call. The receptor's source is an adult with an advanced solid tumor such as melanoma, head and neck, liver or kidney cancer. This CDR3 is CASRAYLEETQYF. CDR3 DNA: TGTGCCAGCAGGGCTTATTTGGAAGAGACCCAGTACTTC.